The 31 T cell receptor beta chains listed next were all sequenced from one sample in a study of OX40 agonist ivuxolimab in advanced cancers. TCRdb keeps only in-frame clones here, not all; method: immunoSEQ multiplex PCR. The sample has some 80,000 clones; roughly 85% are singletons. The material was CD4+ or CD8+ T cells sorted from blood, obtained in a trial of the OX40 agonist ivuxolimab. Receptors were obtained from an adult with an advanced solid tumor such as melanoma, head and neck, liver or kidney cancer.

V gene TRBV28 combines with J gene TRBJ2-5; the D call may be TRBD1 or TRBD2 (7 bases each). Per germline, CDR1 MDHEN and CDR2 SYDVKM. The CDR3 has 14 residues. V lost 7 bases, J lost 11 bases, and 23 bases lay in between. The chain's CDR3 is CASTGRGLEIEQYF. DNA for the CDR3: TGTGCCAGCACAGGGAGGGGGCTAGAAATAGAGCAGTACTTC.

The chain recombines TRBV27 with TRBJ2-7; 9 bases match TRBD1. Trimming cost V 5 bases and J 0 bases; bases outside gene matches: 5. Germline CDR1 reads MNHEY; CDR2 reads SMNVEV (reference sequence). This CDR3 spans 15 amino acids. CDR3 protein: CASSLQGASSYEQYF. CDR3 DNA sequence: TGTGCCAGCAGTCTACAGGGGGCAAGCTCCTACGAGCAGTACTTC.

V gene TRBV19 combines with J gene TRBJ1-1, with D possibly TRBD1 on 6 matching bases. Germline V lookup: CDR1 LNHDA, CDR2 SQIVND (reference sequence). This CDR3 spans 16 amino acids. V dropped 1 base and J dropped 1 base, with 13 bases sitting between them. In DNA, the CDR3 is TGTGCCAGTAGTATAGGGGGGCGCCCCTGGAACACTGAAGCTTTCTTT. It specifies CASSIGGRPWNTEAFF.

V is TRBV5-1 and J is TRBJ2-7; D might be TRBD1 (5 bases). This CDR3 has 14 amino acids. CDR1 and CDR2 from the germline V gene are SGHRS and YFSETQ. Trimming left V 0 bases short and J 0 bases short, with 7 bases between. CDR3 sequence (DNA): TGCGCCAGCAGCTTGGAGGGGTACTCCTACGAGCAGTACTTC. Translation: CASSLEGYSYEQYF.

V usage is TRBV27 and J usage is TRBJ1-2, with D uncertain. The CDR3 sequence is 14 residues long. CDR1 and CDR2 from the germline V gene are MNHEY and SMNVEV (reference sequence). V was pared by 3 bases and J by 4 bases, with 12 bases between. The CDR3 DNA is TGTGCCAGCAGTTTTTGGGGTTCCGGCTATGGCTACACCTTC. Its protein is CASSFWGSGYGYTF.

This chain connects TRBV6-1 to TRBJ1-4, with D unclear. The length of the CDR3 is 12 residues. With 4 bases removed from V and 8 bases from J, the gap between germline ends came to 8 bases. The germline gives CDR1 MNHNS, CDR2 SASEGT. The DNA of the CDR3 is TGTGCCAGCAGTGGCAGGTCGGAAAAACTGTTTTTT. It yields the protein CASSGRSEKLFF.

The rearrangement links TRBV9 to TRBJ1-1, with D maybe TRBD1 (6 bases). The germline V gene has CDR1 SGDLS and CDR2 YYNGEE. V was clipped by 0 bases and J by 1 base, with 10 bases between them. The CDR3 is 15 residues long. The CDR3 sequence: CASSVEVQGNTEAFF. The CDR3 DNA is TGTGCCAGCAGCGTAGAAGTACAGGGGAACACTGAAGCTTTCTTT.

In this sample, this clone turned up once. This chain joins TRBV6-1 and TRBJ1-3; tentatively, D is TRBD1 (6 bases). Germline V CDR1 and CDR2: MNHNS, SASEGT. The CDR3 has 15 residues. With 3 bases removed from V and 2 bases from J, the gap between germline ends came to 11 bases. Written as DNA, the CDR3 is TGTGCCAGCAGTGACCGGGGGGGGCCTGGAAACACCATATATTTT. This encodes CASSDRGGPGNTIYF.

This clone was observed once. V usage is TRBV5-1 and J usage is TRBJ1-1, with D possibly TRBD1 on 5 matching bases. The CDR3 covers 16 residues. The germline gives CDR1 SGHRS, CDR2 YFSETQ. Deletions cut 0 bases from V and 3 bases from J, with 15 bases between. The CDR3: CASSLVLEGRHTEAFF. The CDR3 coding sequence is TGCGCCAGCAGCTTGGTACTCGAGGGGCGCCACACTGAAGCTTTCTTT.

This clone appeared a few times. V usage is TRBV7-2 and J usage is TRBJ1-4, with TRBD1 matching over 7 bases. This CDR3 is 14 amino acids long. Germline V gene sequence: CDR1 SGHTA, CDR2 FQGNSA. V lost 4 bases and J lost 2; bases outside the gene matches: 1. This chain's CDR3 is CASSSGQTNEKLFF. CDR3 sequence (DNA): TGTGCCAGCAGCTCGGGACAGACTAATGAAAAACTGTTTTTT. The whole variable domain, filled in from reference TRBV7-2 and TRBJ1-4, reads GAGVSQSPSNKVTEKGKDVELRCDPISGHTALYWYRQSLGQGLEFLIYFQGNSAPDKSGLPSDRFSAERTGGSVSTLTIQRTQQEDSAVYLCASSSGQTNEKLFFGSGTQLSVL.

This chain joins TRBV11-1 and TRBJ1-2, with D uncertain. The CDR3 is 13 residues long. Trimming removed 4 bases from V and 6 bases from J, with 12 bases in between. Germline V gene sequence: CDR1 SGHAT, CDR2 FQDESV (reference sequence). The CDR3: CASSSRMANGYTF. As DNA, the CDR3 is TGTGCCAGCAGCTCCAGGATGGCTAATGGCTACACCTTC.

CDR3 DNA sequence: TGTGCCAGCAGCCTGAGACCGACCTACACTGAAGCTTTCTTT. Protein sequence: CASSLRPTYTEAFF. The gene calls are TRBV9 and TRBJ1-1; D not resolved. Between the trimmed V and J ends, which lost 4 bases and 3 bases, there was a span of 13 bases. Germline assignment: CDR1 SGDLS and CDR2 YYNGEE. This CDR3 region has 14 residues.

This chain connects TRBV21-1 to TRBJ2-7; TRBD1 is the table's D call and was not checked against the DNA. TRBV21-1 is marked as a pseudogene. The CDR3 sequence is 14 residues long. The CDR3 coding sequence is TGTGCCAGCAGCAATAACAGGGGGTTCCACGAGCAGTACTTC. Protein: CASSNNRGFHEQYF.

This chain uses TRBV5-6 with TRBJ1-2; D not resolved. With 4 bases removed from V and 0 bases from J, the gap between germline ends came to 7 bases. The germline V gene has CDR1 SGHDT and CDR2 YYEEEE. This CDR3 has 13 amino acids. CDR3 bases: TGTGCCAGCAGCACGGGGACTAACTATGGCTACACCTTC. It encodes CASSTGTNYGYTF.

The chain recombines TRBV7-3 with TRBJ1-6, with a possible D match to TRBD1 (5 bases). CDR3 length: 17 amino acids. CDR1 and CDR2 from the germline V gene are SGHTA and FQGTGA. Trimming left V 5 bases short and J 9 bases short, with 23 bases between. CDR3 amino acids: CASSLQAAGMGGSPLHF. CDR3 nucleotide sequence: TGTGCCAGCAGCCTGCAGGCCGCGGGGATGGGGGGTTCACCCCTCCACTTT.

The chain combines TRBV5-6 with TRBJ2-5; the match to TRBD2 covers 11 bases. V was clipped by 5 bases and J by 3 bases; unmatched bases: 6. The CDR3 is 15 amino acids. From germline, CDR1 is SGHDT and CDR2 YYEEEE. The CDR3 DNA reads TGTGCCAGCAGAACCGGGACTAGCGGTAAAGAGACCCAGTACTTC. As protein: CASRTGTSGKETQYF.

This rearrangement joins TRBV7-9 to TRBJ1-2, with 7 bases lining up with TRBD1. CDR1 SEHNR and CDR2 FQNEAQ come from the germline V gene (reference sequence). This CDR3 has 13 amino acids. The V gene end was trimmed by 2 bases and the J gene end by 6 bases; junction bases not matched to a gene: 3. CDR3 region: CASSLQGENGYTF. The CDR3 bases are TGTGCCAGCAGCTTACAGGGGGAAAATGGCTACACCTTC. Drawing the rest from reference TRBV7-9 and TRBJ1-2, the complete variable domain is DTGVSQNPRHKITKRGQNVTFRCDPISEHNRLYWYRQTLGQGPEFLTYFQNEAQLEKSRLLSDRFSAERPKGSFSTLEIQRTEQGDSAMYLCASSLQGENGYTFGSGTRLTVV.

The chain has TRBV9 and TRBJ2-7; D is possibly TRBD1 (6 bases). This CDR3 has 14 residues. V gave up 4 bases and J gave up 3 bases, with 14 bases separating them. CDR1 SGDLS and CDR2 YYNGEE come from the germline V gene. The CDR3 spells CASSPGTLFYEQYF. The CDR3 nucleotides read TGTGCCAGCAGCCCCGGGACACTGTTCTACGAGCAGTACTTC.

With regard to this clone: One end of the junction does not line up with germline, which may come from a read error. This rearrangement joins TRBV7-7 to TRBJ2-7, with D perhaps TRBD2 (6 bases). The CDR3 is made up of 15 amino acids. Germline assignment: CDR1 SSHAT and CDR2 FNYEAQ (reference sequence). The CDR3 loop is CASSLAAGSSYEQYF. The CDR3 nucleotides are TGTGCTAGCAGCTTAGCGGCAGGTAGCTCCTACGAGCAGTACTTC.

The rearrangement joins TRBV28 to TRBJ2-7; D is unclear. The CDR3 has 15 amino acids. Germline loops: CDR1 MDHEN, CDR2 SYDVKM. Trimming removed 0 bases at V and 0 bases at J, with 9 bases between. DNA of the CDR3: TGTGCCAGCAGTTTATGGGACGCGAGCTCCTACGAGCAGTACTTC. Protein: CASSLWDASSYEQYF.

V and J are TRBV14 and TRBJ1-3, with D possibly matching TRBD1 (5 bases). Germline loops: CDR1 SGHDN, CDR2 FVKESK. V was shortened by 3 bases and J by 2 bases, with 8 bases between the two germline ends. The CDR3 contains 14 residues. CDR3 protein: CASSQLTAGNTIYF. Here the CDR3 DNA reads TGTGCCAGCAGCCAGCTGACAGCTGGAAACACCATATATTTT.

Comment on this clone: At one end the junction does not follow the germline gene, possibly because of a read error. The same CDR3 also results from other DNA sequences found in this sample. The CDR3 bases are TGTGCTAGCAGTTTAAGTTCCGAACCTGGGGCCAACGTCCTGACTTTC. This sequence encodes CASSLSSEPGANVLTF. The chain couples TRBV27 to TRBJ2-6; unclear D gene. The CDR3 loop spans 16 amino acids. Germline lookup yields CDR1 MNHEY and CDR2 SMNVEV (reference sequence). The full variable domain, completed using reference TRBV27 and TRBJ2-6, is EAQVTQNPRYLITVTGKKLTVTCSQNMNHEYMSWYRQDPGLGLRQIYYSMNVEVTDKGDVPEGYKVSRKEKRNFPLILESPSPNQTSLYFCASSLSSEPGANVLTFGAGSRLTVL.

J is TRBJ2-3 and V is TRBV11-2, with a weak D call TRBD2 (5 bases). The V gene lost 7 bases and the J gene lost 6 bases, with 11 bases spanning the gap. The CDR3 loop spans 12 amino acids. Per germline, CDR1 SGHAT and CDR2 FQNNGV. In DNA, the CDR3 is TGTGCCAGCACCCTCCGGAGGGATACGCAGTATTTT. Translation gives CASTLRRDTQYF.

The rearrangement joins TRBV30 to TRBJ1-2, with TRBD1 as a possible D gene (6 bases). Per germline, CDR1 GTSNPN and CDR2 SVGIG (reference sequence). Trimming cost V 2 bases and J 3 bases, with 10 bases left between them. CDR3 length equals 13 residues. The CDR3 loop is CAWSLRQDYGYTF. Written as DNA, the CDR3 is TGTGCCTGGAGTCTCCGACAGGACTATGGCTACACCTTC.

In the case of this clone: The same CDR3 is also encoded by other DNA sequences in this sample. The chain employs TRBV5-1 and TRBJ2-7; TRBD1 or TRBD2 may be the D gene (5 bases each). Germline V gene data show CDR1 as SGHRS and CDR2 as YFSETQ. CDR3 length equals 14 residues. V was pared by 4 bases and J by 0 bases, with 11 bases between. Here the CDR3 DNA reads TGCGCCAGCAGCCTCGGGACCGACTCCTACGAGCAGTACTTC. Encoded protein: CASSLGTDSYEQYF.

V gene TRBV27 combines with J gene TRBJ1-5, with D perhaps matching TRBD1 (6 bases). The V end lost 6 bases, the J end lost 7 bases, and 13 bases lay between the germline ends. From germline, CDR1 is MNHEY and CDR2 SMNVEV (reference sequence). The CDR3 consists of 13 residues. In DNA, the CDR3 is TGTGCCAGCAGGGGACACCTTGAACAGCCCCAGCATTTT. Amino acids: CASRGHLEQPQHF.

The CDR3 protein is CTSSQGSLGEKLFF. The CDR3 coding sequence is TGCACCAGCAGCCAAGGATCCCTAGGAGAAAAACTGTTTTTT. The chain combines TRBV1 with TRBJ1-4. TRBV1 is described as a pseudogene. This CDR3 is 14 amino acids long.

This chain joins TRBV19 and TRBJ2-2; TRBD1 agrees at 8 bases. Trimming took 4 bases from V and 6 from J; bases not matched to a gene: 1. Looked up from germline, CDR1 is LNHDA and CDR2 is SQIVND (reference sequence). The CDR3 extends over 13 amino acids. CDR3 in amino acids: CASSTQGAGELFF. The CDR3 DNA reads TGTGCCAGTAGTACACAGGGGGCCGGGGAGCTGTTTTTT.

The CDR3 sequence: CASSRGGTDYGYTF. The CDR3 nucleotides are TGTGCCAGCAGTCGAGGTGGGACAGACTATGGCTACACCTTC. The chain joins TRBV28 to TRBJ1-2; 7 bases agree with TRBD1. CDR1 MDHEN and CDR2 SYDVKM come from the germline V gene. Trimming cost V 5 bases and J 3 bases; bases outside gene matches: 6. The CDR3 consists of 14 residues.

V and J are TRBV6-5 and TRBJ1-2; D remains unclear. The germline gives CDR1 MNHEY, CDR2 SVGAGI. This CDR3 region has 13 residues. Trimming pared 0 bases from V and 8 bases from J, leaving 10 bases between. The chain's CDR3 is CASSYSIKLGYTF. DNA for the CDR3: TGTGCCAGCAGTTACTCTATAAAGCTCGGCTACACCTTC.

The chain joins TRBV19 to TRBJ2-1; TRBD2 matches 9 bases. The CDR3 is made up of 15 amino acids. Trimming removed 5 bases from V and 5 bases from J; junction bases left unmatched: 7. The germline gives CDR1 LNHDA, CDR2 SQIVND (reference sequence). CDR3 residues: CASSPWTSADNEQFF. The CDR3 DNA reads TGTGCCAGTAGTCCCTGGACTAGCGCCGACAATGAGCAGTTCTTC.